Listed here are 5 T cell receptor beta chains from one sample, sequenced in a study of CD8 T cells in Susac syndrome (dated by TCRdb to the late 2010s). Library method: the immunoSEQ multiplex PCR assay. RNA was extracted using the RNeasy kit, and roughly 0.5 to 1 microgram was reverse transcribed with random hexamers. The raw public reads went through TCRdb reprocessing: fastp at Q25, MiXCR clone calling, in-frame beta chains kept. Rows merge per CDR3 protein into single entries with the most common DNA and genes. The sample contains some 170,000 distinct CDR3 sequences, 85% to 95% of them found a single time. 0.099% of the sample is taken by the ten largest. The source material was CD4+ T cells from PBMCs. Receptors originate from a human donor with Susac syndrome.

J is TRBJ1-1 and V is TRBV7-9, with 8 positions matching TRBD1. V lost 3 bases, J lost 1 base, and 1 base stayed unmatched. Germline-derived CDR1 and CDR2 are SEHNR and FQNEAQ (reference sequence). The CDR3 sequence is 14 residues long. CDR3: CASSFGQGNTEAFF. As DNA, the CDR3 is TGTGCCAGCAGCTTTGGACAGGGGAACACTGAAGCTTTCTTT.

The sample holds one count of this clonotype. The chain joins TRBV14 to TRBJ2-5; no reliable D call. Germline V gene data show CDR1 as SGHDN and CDR2 as FVKESK. CDR3 size: 16 residues. Trimming took 1 base from V and 2 from J, leaving 14 bases between them. As DNA, the CDR3 is TGTGCCAGCAGCCAAGTCCTTCCGGCAGCTCAAGAGACCCAGTACTTC. The encoded protein is CASSQVLPAAQETQYF.

This clonotype was counted a single time. The chain links TRBV25-1 to TRBJ2-7; D is perhaps TRBD1 or TRBD2 (6 bases each). This CDR3 has 16 amino acids. V lost 3 bases and J lost 2, with 17 bases in between. CDR1 is MGHDK, CDR2 SYGVNS, per germline. Here the CDR3 reads CASSDSRGLMPYEQYF. CDR3 DNA: TGTGCCAGCAGTGATTCCAGGGGACTCATGCCCTACGAGCAGTACTTC.

The J gene is TRBJ1-4, the V gene TRBV11-2; no clear D gene. The CDR3 contains 15 residues. Germline V CDR1 and CDR2: SGHAT, FQNNGV. The V gene lost 8 bases and the J gene lost 2 bases, with 15 bases spanning the gap. The CDR3 sequence: CASGAGGKTNEKLFF. DNA of the CDR3: TGTGCCAGCGGAGCAGGAGGAAAGACTAATGAAAAACTGTTTTTT. Full variable domain (rest looked up from reference TRBV11-2 and TRBJ1-4): EAGVAQSPRYKIIEKRQSVAFWCNPISGHATLYWYQQILGQGPKLLIQFQNNGVVDDSQLPKDRFSAERLKGVDSTLKIQPAKLEDSAVYLCASGAGGKTNEKLFFGSGTQLSVL.

The sample holds one count of this clonotype. The genes are TRBV9 and TRBJ1-1, with D possibly being TRBD1 (6 bases). Germline V gives CDR1 SGDLS, CDR2 YYNGEE. V was trimmed by 4 bases and J by 4 bases, leaving 14 bases between them. This CDR3 has 14 amino acids. CDR3 in amino acids: CASSPNRVGTEAFF. Written as DNA, the CDR3 is TGTGCCAGCAGCCCGAACAGGGTGGGCACTGAAGCTTTCTTT. Full variable domain (remainder filled in from reference TRBV9 and TRBJ1-1): DSGVTQTPKHLITATGQRVTLRCSPRSGDLSVYWYQQSLDQGLQFLIQYYNGEERAKGNILERFSAQQFPDLHSELNLSSLELGDSALYFCASSPNRVGTEAFFGQGTRLTVV.